This T cell receptor beta chain is drawn from a study of blood T cell repertoires in COVID-19. Across the whole study: The cDNA or gDNA used as material had been derived from T cells, B-cell-depleted T cells, or PBMCs.

The CDR3 consists of 13 residues. The V gene end was trimmed by 9 bases and the J gene end by 7 bases; junction bases not matched to a gene: 10. CDR1 is ENHRY and CDR2 is SYGVKD in the germline V gene. The method was immunoSEQ multiplex PCR; TCRdb's version includes in-frame clones alone and lacks a portion of them. The data show 150,000 to 200,000 clones, with around three quarters seen just once and roughly a sixth held by the top ten. The sequenced material came from PBMCs or T cells enriched from blood (not recorded which). The chain couples TRBV10-3 to TRBJ1-2, with TRBD1 identical over 8 bases. The TCR originated in a woman aged 45-59 years with acute COVID-19. For the CDR3, the DNA is TGTGCCATAACCGGGACAGGCCTTACTGGCTACACCTTC. It encodes CAITGTGLTGYTF.